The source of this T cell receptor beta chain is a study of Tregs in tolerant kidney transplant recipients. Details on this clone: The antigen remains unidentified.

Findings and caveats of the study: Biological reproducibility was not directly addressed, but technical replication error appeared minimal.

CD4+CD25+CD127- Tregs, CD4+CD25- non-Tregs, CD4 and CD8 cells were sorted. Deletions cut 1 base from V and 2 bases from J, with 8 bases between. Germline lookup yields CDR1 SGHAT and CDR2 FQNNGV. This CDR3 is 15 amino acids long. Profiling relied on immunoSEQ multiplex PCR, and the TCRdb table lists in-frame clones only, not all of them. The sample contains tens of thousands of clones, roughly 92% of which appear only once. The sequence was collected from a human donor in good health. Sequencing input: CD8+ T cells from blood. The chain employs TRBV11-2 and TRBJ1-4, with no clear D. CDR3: CASSLGEWTNEKLFF. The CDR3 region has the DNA TGTGCCAGCAGCTTAGGGGAATGGACTAATGAAAAACTGTTTTTT.